This TCR beta chain was identified during a study of cytomegalovirus exposure and HLA in healthy donors. The donors belonged to the roughly 120-subject validation cohort, separate from the roughly 650-subject first cohort. Profiled with immunoSEQ multiplex PCR; TCRdb holds only in-frame clones, not every one. Seen here are some 310,000 clones, nearly 90% observed once, and the top ten hold roughly 0.96%. CDR1 is MNHEY and CDR2 is SVGAGI in the germline V gene. V lost 2 bases, J lost 4 bases, and 12 bases lay in between. The CDR3 has 14 residues. The rearrangement joins TRBV6-5 to TRBJ2-7; possibly TRBD2 for D (6 bases). The sequence came from a man aged 25 to 45 in good health and CMV-seronegative. Sequenced material: PBMCs. In nucleotides, the CDR3 is TGTGCCAGCAGTTACGGGCGGGGTAGGTACGAGCAGTACTTC. Translating gives CASSYGRGRYEQYF.